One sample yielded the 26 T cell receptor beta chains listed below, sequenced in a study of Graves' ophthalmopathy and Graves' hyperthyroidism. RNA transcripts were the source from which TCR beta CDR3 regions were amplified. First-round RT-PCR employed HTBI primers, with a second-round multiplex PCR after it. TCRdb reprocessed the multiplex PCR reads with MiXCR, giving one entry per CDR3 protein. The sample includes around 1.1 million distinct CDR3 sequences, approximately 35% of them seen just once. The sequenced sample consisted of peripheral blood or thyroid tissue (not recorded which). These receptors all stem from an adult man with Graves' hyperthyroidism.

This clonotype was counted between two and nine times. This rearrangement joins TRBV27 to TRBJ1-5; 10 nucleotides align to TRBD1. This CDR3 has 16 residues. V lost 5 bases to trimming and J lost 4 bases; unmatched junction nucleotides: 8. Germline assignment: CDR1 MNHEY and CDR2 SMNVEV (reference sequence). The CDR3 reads CASSSRLGQGNQPQHF. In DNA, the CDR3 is TGTGCCAGCAGTAGTCGTTTGGGACAGGGGAATCAGCCCCAGCATTTT.

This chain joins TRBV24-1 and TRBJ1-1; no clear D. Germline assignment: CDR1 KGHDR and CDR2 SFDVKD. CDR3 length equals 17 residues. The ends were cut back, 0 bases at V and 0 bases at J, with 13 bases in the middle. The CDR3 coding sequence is TGTGCCACCAGTGATTTGACCCGCCGAGGATTGAACACTGAAGCTTTCTTT. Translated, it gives CATSDLTRRGLNTEAFF.

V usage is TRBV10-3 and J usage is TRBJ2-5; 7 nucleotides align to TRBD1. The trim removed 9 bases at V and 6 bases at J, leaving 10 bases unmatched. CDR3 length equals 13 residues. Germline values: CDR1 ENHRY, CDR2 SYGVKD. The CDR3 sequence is CAMGTTGVQTQYF. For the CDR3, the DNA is TGTGCCATGGGAACTACAGGGGTACAGACCCAGTACTTC.

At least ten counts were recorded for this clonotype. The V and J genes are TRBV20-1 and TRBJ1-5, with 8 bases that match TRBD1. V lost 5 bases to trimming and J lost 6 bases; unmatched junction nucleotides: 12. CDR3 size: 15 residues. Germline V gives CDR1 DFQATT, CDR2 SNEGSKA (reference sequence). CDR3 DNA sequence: TGCAGTGCTCCTAACCGCAGGGGGCCGAGTCAGCCCCAGCATTTT. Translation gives CSAPNRRGPSQPQHF.

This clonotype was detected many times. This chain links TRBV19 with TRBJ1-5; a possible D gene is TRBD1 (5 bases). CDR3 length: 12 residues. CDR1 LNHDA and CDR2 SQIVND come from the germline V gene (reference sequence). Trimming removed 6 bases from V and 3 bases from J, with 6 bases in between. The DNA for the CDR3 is TGTGCCAGTAGACAGGTCAATCAGCCCCAGCATTTT. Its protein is CASRQVNQPQHF.

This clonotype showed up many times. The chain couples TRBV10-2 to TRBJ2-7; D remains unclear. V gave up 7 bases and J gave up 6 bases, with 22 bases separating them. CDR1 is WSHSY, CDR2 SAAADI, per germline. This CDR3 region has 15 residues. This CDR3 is CASILLGHGRPEQYF. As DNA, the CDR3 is TGCGCCAGCATACTACTCGGCCATGGGCGGCCCGAGCAGTACTTC.

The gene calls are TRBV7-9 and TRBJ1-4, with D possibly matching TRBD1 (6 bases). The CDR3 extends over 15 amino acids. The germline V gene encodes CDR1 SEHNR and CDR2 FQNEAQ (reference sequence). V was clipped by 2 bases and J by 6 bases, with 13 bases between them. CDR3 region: CASSLRGTPDEKLFF. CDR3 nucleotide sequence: TGTGCCAGCAGCTTACGTGGGACACCCGATGAAAAACTGTTTTTT.

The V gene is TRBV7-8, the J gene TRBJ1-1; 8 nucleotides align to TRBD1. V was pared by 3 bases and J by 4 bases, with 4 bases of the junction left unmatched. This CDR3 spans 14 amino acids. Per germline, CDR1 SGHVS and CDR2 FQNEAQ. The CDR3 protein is CASSLGTGPTEAFF. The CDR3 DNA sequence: TGTGCCAGCAGCTTGGGGACAGGCCCCACTGAAGCTTTCTTT.

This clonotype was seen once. This chain's CDR3 is CASSLLAGANGGELFF. The CDR3, as DNA: TGTGCCAGCAGCTTACTTGCGGGAGCTAACGGCGGGGAGCTGTTTTTT. This chain uses TRBV11-1 with TRBJ2-2, with 7 bases aligning to TRBD2. Trimming at V came to 2 bases and at J to 7 bases, leaving 10 bases not matched to a gene. Germline V CDR1 and CDR2: SGHAT, FQDESV (reference sequence). The CDR3 covers 16 residues.

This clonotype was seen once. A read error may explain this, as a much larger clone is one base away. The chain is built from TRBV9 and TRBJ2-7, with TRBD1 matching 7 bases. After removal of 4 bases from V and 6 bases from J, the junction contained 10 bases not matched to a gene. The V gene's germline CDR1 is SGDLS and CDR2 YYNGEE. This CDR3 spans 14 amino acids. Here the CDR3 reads CASSSEDRAPEQYF. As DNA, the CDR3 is TGTGCCAGCAGCTCAGAAGACAGGGCCCCCGAGCAGTACTTC.

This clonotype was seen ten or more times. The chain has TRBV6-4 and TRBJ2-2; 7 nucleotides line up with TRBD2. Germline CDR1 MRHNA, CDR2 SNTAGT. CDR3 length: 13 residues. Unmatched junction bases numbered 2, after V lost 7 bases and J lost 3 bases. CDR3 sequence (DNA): TGTGCCAGCAAGCGGGGTTACACCGGGGAGCTGTTTTTT. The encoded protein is CASKRGYTGELFF.

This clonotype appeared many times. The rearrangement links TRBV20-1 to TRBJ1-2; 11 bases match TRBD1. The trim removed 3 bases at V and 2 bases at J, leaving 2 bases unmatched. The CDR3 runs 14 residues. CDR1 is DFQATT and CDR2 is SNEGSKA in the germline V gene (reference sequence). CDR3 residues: CSARDRGLNYGYTF. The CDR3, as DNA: TGCAGTGCTAGGGACAGGGGGCTGAACTATGGCTACACCTTC.

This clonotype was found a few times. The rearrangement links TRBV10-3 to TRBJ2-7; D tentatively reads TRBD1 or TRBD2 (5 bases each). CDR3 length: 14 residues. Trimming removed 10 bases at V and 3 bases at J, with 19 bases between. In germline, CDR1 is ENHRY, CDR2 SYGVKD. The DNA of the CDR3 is TGTGCCAGCCGTCCAGGGAGATCAGGCTACGAGCAGTACTTC. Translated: CASRPGRSGYEQYF.

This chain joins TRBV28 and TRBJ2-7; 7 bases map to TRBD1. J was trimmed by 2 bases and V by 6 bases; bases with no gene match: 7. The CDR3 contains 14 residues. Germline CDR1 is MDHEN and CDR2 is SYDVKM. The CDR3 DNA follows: TGTGCCAGCAGGAGGGACAGCGGACCCTACGAGCAGTACTTC. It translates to CASRRDSGPYEQYF.

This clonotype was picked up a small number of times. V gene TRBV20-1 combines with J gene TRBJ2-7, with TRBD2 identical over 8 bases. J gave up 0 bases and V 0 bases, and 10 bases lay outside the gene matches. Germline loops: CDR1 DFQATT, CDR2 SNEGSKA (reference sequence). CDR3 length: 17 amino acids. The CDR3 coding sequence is TGCAGTGCTAGAGATAAAGGGCGGCTAGCGGGCTCCTACGAGCAGTACTTC. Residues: CSARDKGRLAGSYEQYF.

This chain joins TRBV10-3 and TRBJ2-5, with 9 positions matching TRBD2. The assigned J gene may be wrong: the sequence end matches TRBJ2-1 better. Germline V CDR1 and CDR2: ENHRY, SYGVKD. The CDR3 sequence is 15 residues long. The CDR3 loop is CAISESLAGYNEQFF. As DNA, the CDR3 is TGTGCCATCAGTGAAAGTCTAGCGGGATACAATGAGCAGTTCTTC.

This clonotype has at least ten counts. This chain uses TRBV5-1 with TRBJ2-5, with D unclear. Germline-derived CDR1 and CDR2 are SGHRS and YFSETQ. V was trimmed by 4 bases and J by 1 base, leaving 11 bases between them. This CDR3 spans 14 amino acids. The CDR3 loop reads CASSPTFPQETQYF. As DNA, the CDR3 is TGCGCCAGCAGCCCCACCTTTCCCCAAGAGACCCAGTACTTC. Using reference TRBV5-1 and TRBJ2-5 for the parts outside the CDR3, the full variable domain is KAGVTQTPRYLIKTRGQQVTLSCSPISGHRSVSWYQQTPGQGLQFLFEYFSETQRNKGNFPGRFSGRQFSNSRSEMNVSTLELGDSALYLCASSPTFPQETQYFGPGTRLLVL.

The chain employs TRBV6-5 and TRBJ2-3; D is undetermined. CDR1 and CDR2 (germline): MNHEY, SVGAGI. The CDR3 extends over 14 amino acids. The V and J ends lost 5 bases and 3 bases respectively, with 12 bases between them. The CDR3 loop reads CASSESQATDTQYF. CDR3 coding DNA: TGTGCCAGCAGTGAAAGTCAGGCGACAGATACGCAGTATTTT.

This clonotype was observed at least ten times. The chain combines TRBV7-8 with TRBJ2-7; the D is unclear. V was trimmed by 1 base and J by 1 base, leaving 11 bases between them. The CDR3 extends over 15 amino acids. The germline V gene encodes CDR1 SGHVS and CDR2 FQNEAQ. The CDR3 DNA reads TGTGCCAGCAGCTTAGGCAGCCTTGAATCCTACGAGCAGTACTTC. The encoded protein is CASSLGSLESYEQYF. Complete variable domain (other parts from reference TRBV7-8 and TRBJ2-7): GAGVSQSPRYKVAKRGQDVALRCDPISGHVSLFWYQQALGQGPEFLTYFQNEAQLDKSGLPSDRFFAERPEGSVSTLKIQRTQQEDSAVYLCASSLGSLESYEQYFGPGTRLTVT.

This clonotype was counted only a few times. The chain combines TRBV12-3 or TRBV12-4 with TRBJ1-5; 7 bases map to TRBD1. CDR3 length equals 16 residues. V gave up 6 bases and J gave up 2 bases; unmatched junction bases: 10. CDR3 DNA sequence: TGTGCCAGCAGGGACTACAGGGGAGGGGGCAATCAGCCCCAGCATTTT. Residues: CASRDYRGGGNQPQHF.

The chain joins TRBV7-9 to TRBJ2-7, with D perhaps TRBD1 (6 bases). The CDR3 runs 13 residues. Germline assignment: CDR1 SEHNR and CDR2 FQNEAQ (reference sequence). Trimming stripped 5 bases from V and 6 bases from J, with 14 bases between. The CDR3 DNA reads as TGTGCCAGCAGCCCCGTGCAGGGGTCCGAGCAGTACTTC. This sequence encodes CASSPVQGSEQYF. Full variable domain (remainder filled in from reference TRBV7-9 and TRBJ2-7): DTGVSQNPRHKITKRGQNVTFRCDPISEHNRLYWYRQTLGQGPEFLTYFQNEAQLEKSRLLSDRFSAERPKGSFSTLEIQRTEQGDSAMYLCASSPVQGSEQYFGPGTRLTVT.

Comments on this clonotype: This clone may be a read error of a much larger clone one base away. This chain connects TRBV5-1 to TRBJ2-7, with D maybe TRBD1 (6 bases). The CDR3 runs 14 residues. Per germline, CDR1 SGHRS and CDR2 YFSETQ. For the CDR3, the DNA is TGCGTCAGCAGCTTGGTGTCTACAGGGCACGAGCAGTACTTC. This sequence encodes CVSSLVSTGHEQYF.

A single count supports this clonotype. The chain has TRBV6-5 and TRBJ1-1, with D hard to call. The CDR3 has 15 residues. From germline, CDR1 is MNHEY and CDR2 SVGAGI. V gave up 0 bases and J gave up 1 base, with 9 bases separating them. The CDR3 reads CASSYSGWPNTEAFF. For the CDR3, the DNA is TGTGCCAGCAGTTACTCAGGATGGCCGAACACTGAAGCTTTCTTT.

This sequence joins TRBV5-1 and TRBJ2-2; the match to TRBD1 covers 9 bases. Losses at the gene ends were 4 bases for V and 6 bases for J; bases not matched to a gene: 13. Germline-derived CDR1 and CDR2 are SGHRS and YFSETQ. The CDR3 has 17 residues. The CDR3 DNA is TGCGCCAGCAGCGCCCTATGGACAGGGGAAAATCCCGGGGAGCTGTTTTTT. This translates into CASSALWTGENPGELFF.

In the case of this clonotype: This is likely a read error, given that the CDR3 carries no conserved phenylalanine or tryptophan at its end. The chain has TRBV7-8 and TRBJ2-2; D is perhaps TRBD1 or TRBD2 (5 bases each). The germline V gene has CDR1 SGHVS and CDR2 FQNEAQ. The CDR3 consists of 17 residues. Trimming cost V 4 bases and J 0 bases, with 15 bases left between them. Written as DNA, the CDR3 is TGTGCCAGCAGCTGGGGGTGGGGCGCCGCGAACACCGGGGAGCTGTTTTTG. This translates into CASSWGWGAANTGELFL.

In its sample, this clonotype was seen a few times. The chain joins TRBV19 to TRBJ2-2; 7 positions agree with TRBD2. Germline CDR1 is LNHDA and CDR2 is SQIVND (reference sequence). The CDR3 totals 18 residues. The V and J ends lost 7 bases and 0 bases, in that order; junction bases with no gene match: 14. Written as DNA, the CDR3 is TGTGCCAGTACCTCCCGATCGGGGGGAAAGACGAACACCGGGGAGCTGTTTTTT. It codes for CASTSRSGGKTNTGELFF. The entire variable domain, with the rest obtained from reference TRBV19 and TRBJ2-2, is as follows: DGGITQSPKYLFRKEGQNVTLSCEQNLNHDAMYWYRQDPGQGLRLIYYSQIVNDFQKGDIAEGYSVSREKKESFPLTVTSAQKNPTAFYLCASTSRSGGKTNTGELFFGEGSRLTVL.